Listed below are T cell receptor beta chains from one sample, sequenced in a study of T cell repertoires in cytomegalovirus infection. No antigens are known for them. TCRdb independently ran MiXCR on the reads; one entry per CDR3 protein. The sample includes around 800,000 distinct CDR3 sequences, roughly 33% seen only once; the top ten take over 10%. This sample comprised cultured CD8+ T cells from PBMCs, obtained from culture after CMV antigen stimulation. The receptor set was obtained from a human donor in good health (CMV status not recorded). Some clones in this sample may be carry-over from other donors' samples. Both conserved end residues are part of each CDR3. A D gene is named only where the DNA matches it firmly. Clone sizes are given selectively: once, few, many, or a class where the clone is expanded.

len: 14; j_gene: TRBJ1-5; v_gene: TRBV28; abundance: NA; d_gene: NA; CDR3aa: CASSLRGLNQPQHF; CDR3nt: TGTGCCAGCAGTTTACGAGGGCTTAATCAGCCCCAGCATTTT
len: 14; j_gene: TRBJ2-3; v_gene: TRBV12-3/TRBV12-4; abundance: NA; d_gene: NA; CDR3aa: CASSLGPAWDTQYF; CDR3nt: TGTGCCAGCAGTCTAGGACCCGCCTGGGATACGCAGTATTTT
len: 17; j_gene: TRBJ1-5; v_gene: TRBV7-9; abundance: few; d_gene: TRBD1; CDR3aa: CASSLSTGTGGNQPQHF; CDR3nt: TGTGCCAGCAGCTTATCCACTGGGACAGGGGGCAATCAGCCCCAGCATTTT
len: 15; j_gene: TRBJ2-5; v_gene: TRBV7-2; abundance: many; d_gene: TRBD1; CDR3aa: CASSSSPAQGETQYF; CDR3nt: TGTGCCAGCAGCTCGTCCCCGGCACAGGGGGAGACCCAGTACTTC
len: 14; j_gene: TRBJ2-2; v_gene: TRBV28; abundance: many; d_gene: NA; CDR3aa: CASSLSRRTGELFF; CDR3nt: TGTGCCAGCAGTTTAAGCAGGCGCACCGGGGAGCTGTTTTTT
len: 15; j_gene: TRBJ2-2; v_gene: TRBV4-3; abundance: NA; d_gene: NA; CDR3aa: CASSLRGSGTGELFF; CDR3nt: TGCGCCAGCAGCCTCAGGGGTAGTGGCACCGGGGAGCTGTTTTTT
len: 15; j_gene: TRBJ1-1; v_gene: TRBV7-9; abundance: NA; d_gene: NA; CDR3aa: CASSAPKGEGAEAFF; CDR3nt: TGTGCCAGCAGCGCACCCAAAGGGGAAGGGGCTGAAGCTTTCTTT
len: 13; j_gene: TRBJ1-1; v_gene: TRBV6-2/TRBV6-3; abundance: few; d_gene: NA; CDR3aa: CASVLGGNTEAFF; CDR3nt: TGTGCCAGCGTACTGGGGGGGAACACTGAAGCTTTCTTT
len: 15; j_gene: TRBJ2-3; v_gene: TRBV4-3; abundance: NA; d_gene: NA; CDR3aa: CASSQVRGGTDTQYF; CDR3nt: TGCGCCAGCAGCCAAGTCAGGGGCGGCACAGATACGCAGTATTTT
len: 14; j_gene: TRBJ1-1; v_gene: TRBV4-2; abundance: NA; d_gene: NA; CDR3aa: CASSPISGRWSAFF; CDR3nt: TGTGCCAGCAGCCCCATTTCCGGGAGGTGGTCTGCTTTCTTT
len: 15; j_gene: TRBJ1-1; v_gene: TRBV6-1; abundance: NA; d_gene: NA; CDR3aa: CPSSEAYLSNTEAFF; CDR3nt: TGTCCCAGCAGTGAAGCGTACCTGTCGAACACTGAAGCTTTCTTT
len: 12; j_gene: TRBJ1-1; v_gene: TRBV6-6; abundance: NA; d_gene: NA; CDR3aa: CASSYSAETVFF; CDR3nt: TGTGCCAGCAGTTACTCGGCGGAAACTGTTTTCTTT
len: 13; j_gene: TRBJ1-1; v_gene: TRBV5-1; abundance: few; d_gene: NA; CDR3aa: CASRARLNTEAFF; CDR3nt: TGCGCCAGCAGGGCCAGATTGAACACTGAAGCTTTCTTT
len: 12; j_gene: TRBJ1-1; v_gene: TRBV5-6; abundance: NA; d_gene: NA; CDR3aa: CASTGWQGEAFF; CDR3nt: TGTGCCAGCACCGGGTGGCAAGGTGAAGCTTTCTTT
len: 10; j_gene: TRBJ2-5; v_gene: TRBV25-1; abundance: many; d_gene: NA; CDR3aa: CASSLETQYF; CDR3nt: TGTGCCAGCAGCTTAGAGACCCAGTACTTC
len: 9; j_gene: TRBJ1-6; v_gene: TRBV2; abundance: NA; d_gene: NA; CDR3aa: CASSSPLHF; CDR3nt: TGTGCCAGCTCTTCACCCCTCCACTTT
len: 13; j_gene: TRBJ2-3; v_gene: TRBV7-9; abundance: NA; d_gene: NA; CDR3aa: CASSYGPSDTQYF; CDR3nt: TGTGCCAGCAGCTATGGACCAAGCGATACGCAGTATTTT
len: 15; j_gene: TRBJ2-1; v_gene: TRBV12-3/TRBV12-4; abundance: NA; d_gene: NA; CDR3aa: CASSPAPAVYNEQFF; CDR3nt: TGTGCCAGCAGTCCCGCCCCCGCGGTCTACAATGAGCAGTTCTTC
len: 13; j_gene: TRBJ2-1; v_gene: TRBV7-2; abundance: many; d_gene: NA; CDR3aa: CASSLAPANEQFF; CDR3nt: TGTGCCAGCAGCTTAGCGCCAGCAAATGAGCAGTTCTTC
len: 14; j_gene: TRBJ1-1; v_gene: TRBV6-8; abundance: NA; d_gene: NA; CDR3aa: CASGPGKENTEAFF; CDR3nt: TGTGCCAGCGGGCCGGGGAAGGAGAACACTGAAGCTTTCTTT
len: 13; j_gene: TRBJ2-7; v_gene: TRBV14; abundance: few; d_gene: NA; CDR3aa: CASCEDTTYEQYF; CDR3nt: TGTGCCAGCTGCGAGGACACAACCTACGAGCAGTACTTC
len: 16; j_gene: TRBJ2-3; v_gene: TRBV5-1; abundance: few; d_gene: NA; CDR3aa: CASSPMDGHYTDTQYF; CDR3nt: TGCGCCAGCAGCCCGATGGACGGACATTACACAGATACGCAGTATTTT
len: 16; j_gene: TRBJ2-5; v_gene: TRBV10-2; abundance: few; d_gene: TRBD2; CDR3aa: CASRSIAGASQETQYF; CDR3nt: TGCGCCAGCAGATCAATAGCGGGGGCCTCACAAGAGACCCAGTACTTC
len: 14; j_gene: TRBJ2-1; v_gene: TRBV7-2; abundance: many; d_gene: NA; CDR3aa: CASRAPDRNHEQFF; CDR3nt: TGTGCCAGCAGGGCACCCGACAGGAACCATGAGCAGTTCTTC
len: 20; j_gene: TRBJ2-6; v_gene: TRBV11-2; abundance: NA; d_gene: NA; CDR3aa: CASSFPAWLRVPSGANVLTF; CDR3nt: TGTGCCAGCAGCTTCCCCGCCTGGCTCCGGGTGCCCTCTGGGGCCAACGTCCTGACTTTC
len: 14; j_gene: TRBJ1-6; v_gene: TRBV19; abundance: NA; d_gene: NA; CDR3aa: CASSIVGRRSPLHF; CDR3nt: TGTGCCAGTAGTATAGTAGGGAGAAGGTCACCCCTCCACTTT
len: 15; j_gene: TRBJ1-3; v_gene: TRBV7-9; abundance: NA; d_gene: NA; CDR3aa: CASSLGGRSGNTIYF; CDR3nt: TGTGCCAGCAGCCTTGGAGGGAGATCTGGAAACACCATATATTTT
len: 14; j_gene: TRBJ2-1; v_gene: TRBV27; abundance: many; d_gene: NA; CDR3aa: CASSLAGVYNEQFF; CDR3nt: TGTGCCAGCAGCTTGGCAGGAGTTTACAATGAGCAGTTCTTC
len: 15; j_gene: TRBJ1-4; v_gene: TRBV4-3; abundance: NA; d_gene: TRBD1; CDR3aa: CASSQDSGGGEKLFF; CDR3nt: TGCGCCAGCAGCCAAGACTCAGGGGGCGGGGAAAAACTGTTTTTT
len: 16; j_gene: TRBJ1-1; v_gene: TRBV5-1; abundance: NA; d_gene: TRBD1; CDR3aa: CASSNGQGGMNTEAFF; CDR3nt: TGCGCCAGCAGCAACGGACAGGGAGGCATGAACACTGAAGCTTTCTTT
len: 13; j_gene: TRBJ1-1; v_gene: TRBV27; abundance: few; d_gene: NA; CDR3aa: CASSQGTHTEAFF; CDR3nt: TGTGCCAGCAGTCAAGGGACGCACACTGAAGCTTTCTTT
len: 17; j_gene: TRBJ1-2; v_gene: TRBV27; abundance: NA; d_gene: TRBD1; CDR3aa: CASSLFPNGQGAYGYTF; CDR3nt: TGTGCCAGCAGTTTATTCCCAAACGGACAGGGTGCCTATGGCTACACCTTC
len: 15; j_gene: TRBJ2-2; v_gene: TRBV27; abundance: NA; d_gene: NA; CDR3aa: CASSFLHLNTGELFF; CDR3nt: TGTGCCAGCAGTTTTTTACACCTGAACACCGGGGAGCTGTTTTTT
len: 16; j_gene: TRBJ1-4; v_gene: TRBV27; abundance: NA; d_gene: NA; CDR3aa: CASSFVPRDRDEKLFF; CDR3nt: TGTGCCAGCAGTTTCGTTCCGAGGGATAGAGACGAAAAACTGTTTTTT
len: 14; j_gene: TRBJ1-1; v_gene: TRBV4-1; abundance: NA; d_gene: NA; CDR3aa: CASSQQQGSTEAFF; CDR3nt: TGCGCCAGCAGCCAACAGCAGGGTTCCACTGAAGCTTTCTTT
len: 15; j_gene: TRBJ1-5; v_gene: TRBV27; abundance: few; d_gene: NA; CDR3aa: CASSLSPGGNQPQHF; CDR3nt: TGTGCCAGCAGTTTAAGCCCGGGCGGCAATCAGCCCCAGCATTTT
len: 14; j_gene: TRBJ1-4; v_gene: TRBV2; abundance: NA; d_gene: NA; CDR3aa: CASSPGQISEKLFF; CDR3nt: TGTGCCAGCAGTCCAGGGCAGATCTCCGAAAAACTGTTTTTT
len: 14; j_gene: TRBJ1-6; v_gene: TRBV4-1; abundance: few; d_gene: NA; CDR3aa: CASSRGFGNSPLHF; CDR3nt: TGCGCCAGCAGTAGGGGGTTTGGAAATTCACCCCTCCACTTT
len: 13; j_gene: TRBJ2-3; v_gene: TRBV20-1; abundance: NA; d_gene: NA; CDR3aa: CSARGPNTDTQYF; CDR3nt: TGCAGTGCTAGAGGTCCTAACACAGATACGCAGTATTTT
len: 12; j_gene: TRBJ2-1; v_gene: TRBV7-9; abundance: many; d_gene: NA; CDR3aa: CASSLKPNEQFF; CDR3nt: TGTGCCAGCAGCTTAAAACCCAATGAGCAGTTCTTC
len: 14; j_gene: TRBJ2-7; v_gene: TRBV6-1; abundance: few; d_gene: TRBD1; CDR3aa: CASSPGGTYYEQYF; CDR3nt: TGTGCCAGCAGTCCAGGGGGCACCTACTACGAGCAGTACTTC
len: 15; j_gene: TRBJ1-1; v_gene: TRBV27; abundance: NA; d_gene: NA; CDR3aa: CASSPRTRASSGAFF; CDR3nt: TGTGCCAGCAGCCCGCGGACACGGGCGAGTTCTGGCGCTTTCTTT